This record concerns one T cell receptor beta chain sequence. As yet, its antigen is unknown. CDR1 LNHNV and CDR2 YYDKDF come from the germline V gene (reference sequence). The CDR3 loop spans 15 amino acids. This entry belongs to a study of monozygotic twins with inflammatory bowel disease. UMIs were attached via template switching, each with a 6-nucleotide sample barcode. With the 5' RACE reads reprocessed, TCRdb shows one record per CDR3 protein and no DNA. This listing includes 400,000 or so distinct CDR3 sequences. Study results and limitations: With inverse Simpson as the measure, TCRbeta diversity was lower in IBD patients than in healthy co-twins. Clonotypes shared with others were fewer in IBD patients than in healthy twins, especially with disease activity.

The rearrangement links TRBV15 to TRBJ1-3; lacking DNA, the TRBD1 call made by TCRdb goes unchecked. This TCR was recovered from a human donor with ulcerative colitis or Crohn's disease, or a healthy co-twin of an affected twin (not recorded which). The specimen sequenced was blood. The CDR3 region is CATSSPGTGLNTIYF.